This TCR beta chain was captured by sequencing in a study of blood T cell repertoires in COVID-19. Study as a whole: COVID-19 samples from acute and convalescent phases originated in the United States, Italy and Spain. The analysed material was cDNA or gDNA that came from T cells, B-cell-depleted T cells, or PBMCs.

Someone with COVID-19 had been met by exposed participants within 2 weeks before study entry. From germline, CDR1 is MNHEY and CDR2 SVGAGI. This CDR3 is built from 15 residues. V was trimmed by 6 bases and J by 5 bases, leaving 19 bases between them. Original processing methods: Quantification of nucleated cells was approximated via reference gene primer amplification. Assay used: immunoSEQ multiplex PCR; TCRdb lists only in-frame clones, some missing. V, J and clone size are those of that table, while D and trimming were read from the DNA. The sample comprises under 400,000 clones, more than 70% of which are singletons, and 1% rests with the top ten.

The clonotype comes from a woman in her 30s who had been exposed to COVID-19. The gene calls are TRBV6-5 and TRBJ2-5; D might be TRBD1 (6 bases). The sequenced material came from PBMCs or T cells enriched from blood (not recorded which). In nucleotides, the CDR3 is TGTGCCAGCAGGGGCTTGGACAGCGGATGGGAGACCCAGTACTTC. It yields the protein CASRGLDSGWETQYF.